This note documents a single TCR beta chain sequence. Repertoires were generated with immunoSEQ multiplex PCR, while TCRdb's copy carries only in-frame clones and drops some. The sample lists roughly 100,000 clones; around 84% were seen once. These data come from a study of blood T cell repertoires in COVID-19. About the study: PBMCs, B-cell-depleted T cells, or T cells were the source of the cDNA or gDNA that made up the material.

V lost 6 bases and J 6 bases, leaving 15 bases between the germline ends. CDR3 length: 13 amino acids. This sequence joins TRBV12-3 or TRBV12-4 and TRBJ2-7; D is possibly TRBD2 (6 bases). The sequencing input was peripheral blood. This sequence originates from a woman of 80 years or more with acute or convalescent COVID-19. The CDR3 loop is CASRDRRGGEQYF. In nucleotides, the CDR3 is TGTGCCAGCAGAGACCGACGGGGAGGCGAGCAGTACTTC.